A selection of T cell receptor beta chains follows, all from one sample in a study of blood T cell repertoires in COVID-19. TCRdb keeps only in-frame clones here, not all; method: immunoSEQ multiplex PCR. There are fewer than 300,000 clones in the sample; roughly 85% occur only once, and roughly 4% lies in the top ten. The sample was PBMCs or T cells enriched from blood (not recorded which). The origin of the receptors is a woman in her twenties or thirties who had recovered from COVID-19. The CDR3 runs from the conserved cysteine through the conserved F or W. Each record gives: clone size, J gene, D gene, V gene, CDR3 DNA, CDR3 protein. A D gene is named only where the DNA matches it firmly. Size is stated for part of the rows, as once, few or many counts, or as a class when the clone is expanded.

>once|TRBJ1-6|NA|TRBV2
TGTGCCAGCCGTTCATCCGACAGTCCAATTTCACCCCTCCACTTT
CASRSSDSPISPLHF
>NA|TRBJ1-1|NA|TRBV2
TGTGCCAGCAGCTCGCTCCTAACTGAAGCTTTCTTT
CASSSLLTEAFF
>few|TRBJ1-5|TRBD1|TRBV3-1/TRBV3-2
TGTGCCAGCAGCCAGGGGACAGGGGGTTTTCAGCCCCAGCATTTT
CASSQGTGGFQPQHF
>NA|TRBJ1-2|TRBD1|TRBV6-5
TGTGCCAGCAGTCTAAAACAGGGGGCGTATGGCTACACCTTC
CASSLKQGAYGYTF
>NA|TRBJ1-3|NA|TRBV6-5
TGTGCCAGCACTTTCGGGACACCTGGAAACACCATATATTTT
CASTFGTPGNTIYF
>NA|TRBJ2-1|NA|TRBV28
TGTGCCAGCACCCTGGAGCCATTCAATGAGCAGTTCTTC
CASTLEPFNEQFF
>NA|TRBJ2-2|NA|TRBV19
TGTGCCAGTAGTCGGCAGGTACCTAACACCGGGGAGCTGTTTTTT
CASSRQVPNTGELFF
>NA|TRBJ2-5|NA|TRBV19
TGTGCCAGTAGTATGAGGGAGAGAGAGACCCAGTACTTC
CASSMRERETQYF
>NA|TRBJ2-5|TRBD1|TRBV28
TGTGCCAGCAACAGGGGTCTGGATTATCAAGAGACCCAGTACTTC
CASNRGLDYQETQYF
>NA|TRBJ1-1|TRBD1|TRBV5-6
TGTGCCAGCAGCTTACCCGGGACAGGGCGTACTGAAGCTTTCTTT
CASSLPGTGRTEAFF
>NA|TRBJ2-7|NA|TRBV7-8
TGTGCCAGCAGCCAGCAAAGTCGGGAGCAGTACTTC
CASSQQSREQYF
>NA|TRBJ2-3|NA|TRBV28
TGTGCCAGCAGCTTGGACAGCCCTAGCACAGATACGCAGTATTTT
CASSLDSPSTDTQYF
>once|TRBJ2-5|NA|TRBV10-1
TGCGCCAGCAGTGACGACAGGCCTCAAGAGACCCAGTACTTC
CASSDDRPQETQYF
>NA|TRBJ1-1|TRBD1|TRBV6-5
TGTGCCAGCAGCCCCTGGACAGGGGAGGCTGAAGCTTTCTTT
CASSPWTGEAEAFF
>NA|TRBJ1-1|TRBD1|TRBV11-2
TGTGCCAGCAGCTTATCAGGGGGCAACACTGAAGCTTTCTTT
CASSLSGGNTEAFF
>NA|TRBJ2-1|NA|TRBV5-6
TGTGCCAGCAGCTTGGCAACGGGGAACCCAAACAATGAGCAGTTCTTC
CASSLATGNPNNEQFF
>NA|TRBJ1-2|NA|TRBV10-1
TGCGCCAGCCTGCGAGGCAGGGCGAAAAACTATGGCTACACCTTC
CASLRGRAKNYGYTF
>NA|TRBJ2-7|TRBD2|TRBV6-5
TGTGCCAGCAGTTACTTGCGGACTAGCGTCTACGAGCAGTACTTC
CASSYLRTSVYEQYF
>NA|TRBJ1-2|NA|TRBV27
NA
CASSFVPANYGYTF
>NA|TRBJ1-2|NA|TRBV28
TGTGCCAGCAGTTCGGTCGGCTACACCTTC
CASSSVGYTF
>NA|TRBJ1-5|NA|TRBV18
TGTGCCAGCTCACAAACCCAGGGTAGCAATCAGCCCCAGCATTTT
CASSQTQGSNQPQHF
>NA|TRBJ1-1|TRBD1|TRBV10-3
TGTGCCATCTCCACCCAGGGGGTGAACACTGAAGCTTTCTTT
CAISTQGVNTEAFF
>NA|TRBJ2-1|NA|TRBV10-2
TGCGCCAGCAGCCCACAACATCTGGGGCAGCAGTTCTTC
CASSPQHLGQQFF
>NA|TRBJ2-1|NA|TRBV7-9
TGTGCCAGCAGCCCAGACTATTGGCAGTTCTTC
CASSPDYWQFF
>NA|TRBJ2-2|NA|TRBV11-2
TGTGCCAGCAGGAGCTCCACCGGGGAGCTGTTTTTT
CASRSSTGELFF
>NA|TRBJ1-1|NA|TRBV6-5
TGTGCCAGCAGATACACAGACGAAATGAACACTGAAGCTTTCTTT
CASRYTDEMNTEAFF
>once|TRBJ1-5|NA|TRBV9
TGTGCCAGCAGCGTACAACAGAATAGCAATCAGCCCCAGCATTTT
CASSVQQNSNQPQHF
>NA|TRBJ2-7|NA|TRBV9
TGTGCCAGCAGCCCCGGGGGGCCCTACGAGCAGTACTTC
CASSPGGPYEQYF
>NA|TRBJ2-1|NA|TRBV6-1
TGTGCCAGCAGTGAACCCACAGGCTCGGTGCAGTTCTTC
CASSEPTGSVQFF
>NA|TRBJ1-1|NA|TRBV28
TGTGCCAGCGGAGAGGGAGGGAGCACTGAAGCTTTCTTT
CASGEGGSTEAFF
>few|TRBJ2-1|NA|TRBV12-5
TGTGCTAGTGGATCCACTACCGACAGATCCTCCTACAATGAGCAGTTCTTC
CASGSTTDRSSYNEQFF
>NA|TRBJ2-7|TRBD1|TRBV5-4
TGTGCCAGCAGCTCGACAGGGGGCTTCGTCGAGCAGTACTTC
CASSSTGGFVEQYF
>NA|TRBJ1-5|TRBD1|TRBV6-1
TGTGCCAGCAGTGGGACAGGGGGCAATCAGCCCCAGCATTTT
CASSGTGGNQPQHF
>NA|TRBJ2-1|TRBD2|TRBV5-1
TGCGCCAGCAGCTTGGAGGGACTAGCGAGCTACAATGAGCAGTTCTTC
CASSLEGLASYNEQFF
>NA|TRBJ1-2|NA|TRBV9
TGTGCCAGCAGCGTAGCTACGATGGGGGACTTCCCTTCTGGCTACACCTTC
CASSVATMGDFPSGYTF
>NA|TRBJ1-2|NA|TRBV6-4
TGTGCCAGCAGTGACTCCCAGGACAATTCGGGCTATGGCTACACCTTC
CASSDSQDNSGYGYTF
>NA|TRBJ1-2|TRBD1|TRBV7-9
TGTGCCAGCAGCCACAGGGACAGGTCTGGGGGCTACACCTTC
CASSHRDRSGGYTF
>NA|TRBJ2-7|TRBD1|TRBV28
TGTGCCAGCAGTCCCCGACAGGGGTCCGAGCAGTACTTC
CASSPRQGSEQYF
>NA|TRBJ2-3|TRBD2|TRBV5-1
TGCGCCAGCAGCTATCGGCGGGGGTTTTCAGATACGCAGTATTTT
CASSYRRGFSDTQYF
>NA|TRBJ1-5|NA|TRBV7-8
TGTGCCAGCTCGCCCGGCGGGGCCTATCAGGCCCAGCATTTT
CASSPGGAYQAQHF
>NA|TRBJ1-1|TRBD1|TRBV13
TGTGCCAGCACCCAGGGGGTAGGTATGAACACTGAAGCTTTCTTT
CASTQGVGMNTEAFF